The clone carrying this T cell receptor beta chain was seen only a few times. This CDR3 is built from 13 residues. The germline gives CDR1 SGHRS, CDR2 YFSETQ. V shed 5 bases and J shed 0 bases, with 6 bases lying between them. This record comes from a study of neoadjuvant nivolumab and ipilimumab in lung cancer. Some clones are missing from TCRdb's copy, which holds only in-frame ones; the method was immunoSEQ multiplex PCR. The table has tens of thousands of clones, 65% to 85% seen once. The TCR was taken from an adult with non-small cell lung cancer. This rearrangement joins TRBV5-1 to TRBJ1-5; D gene ambiguous. The sample consisted of peripheral blood, taken before neoadjuvant nivolumab, alone or with ipilimumab. CDR3 nucleotides: TGCGCCAGCAGTTGGTATAGCAATCAGCCCCAGCATTTT. This encodes CASSWYSNQPQHF.